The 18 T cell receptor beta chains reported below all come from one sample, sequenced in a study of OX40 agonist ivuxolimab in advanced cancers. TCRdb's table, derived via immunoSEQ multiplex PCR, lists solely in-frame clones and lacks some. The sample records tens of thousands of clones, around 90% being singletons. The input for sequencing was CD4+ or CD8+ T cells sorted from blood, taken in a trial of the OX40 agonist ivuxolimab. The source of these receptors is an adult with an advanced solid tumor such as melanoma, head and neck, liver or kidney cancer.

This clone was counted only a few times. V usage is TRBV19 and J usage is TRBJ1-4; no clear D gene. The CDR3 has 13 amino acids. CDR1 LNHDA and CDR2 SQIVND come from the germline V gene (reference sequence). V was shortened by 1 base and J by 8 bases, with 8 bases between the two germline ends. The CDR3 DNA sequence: TGTGCCAGTAGTATAGTCATCCGAGAAAAACTGTTTTTT. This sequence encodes CASSIVIREKLFF.

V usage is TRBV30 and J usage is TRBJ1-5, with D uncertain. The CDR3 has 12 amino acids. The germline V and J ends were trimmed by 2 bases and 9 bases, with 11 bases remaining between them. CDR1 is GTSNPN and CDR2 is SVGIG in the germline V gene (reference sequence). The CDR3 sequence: CAWSSFAGPQHF. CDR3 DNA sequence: TGTGCCTGGAGTAGCTTCGCGGGGCCCCAGCATTTT.

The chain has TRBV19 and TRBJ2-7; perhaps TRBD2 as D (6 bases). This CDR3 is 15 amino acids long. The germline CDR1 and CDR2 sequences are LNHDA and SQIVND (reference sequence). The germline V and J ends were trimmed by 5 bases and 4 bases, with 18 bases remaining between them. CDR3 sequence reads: CASSVSDGGGYEQYF. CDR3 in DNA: TGTGCCAGTAGTGTCTCGGACGGAGGAGGGTACGAGCAGTACTTC. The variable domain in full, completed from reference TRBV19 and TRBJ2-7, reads DGGITQSPKYLFRKEGQNVTLSCEQNLNHDAMYWYRQDPGQGLRLIYYSQIVNDFQKGDIAEGYSVSREKKESFPLTVTSAQKNPTAFYLCASSVSDGGGYEQYFGPGTRLTVT.

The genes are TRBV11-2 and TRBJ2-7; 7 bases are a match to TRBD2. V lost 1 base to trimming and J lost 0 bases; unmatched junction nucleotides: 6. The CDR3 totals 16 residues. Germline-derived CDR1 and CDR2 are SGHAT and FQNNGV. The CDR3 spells CASSLGLAVSSYEQYF. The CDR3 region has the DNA TGTGCCAGCAGCTTAGGTCTAGCGGTTTCCTCCTACGAGCAGTACTTC.

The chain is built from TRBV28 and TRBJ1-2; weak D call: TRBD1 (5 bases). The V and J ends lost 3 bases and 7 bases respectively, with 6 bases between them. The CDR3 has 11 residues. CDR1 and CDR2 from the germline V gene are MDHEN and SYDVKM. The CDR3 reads CASSLRGGYTF. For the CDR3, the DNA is TGTGCCAGCAGTTTGAGGGGTGGCTACACCTTC.

This chain's CDR3 is CASSPVRSGTDTQYF. As DNA, the CDR3 is TGTGCCAGCTCACCGGTCCGGAGCGGCACAGATACGCAGTATTTT. V gene TRBV18 combines with J gene TRBJ2-3; no clear D gene. The V and J ends lost 3 bases and 1 base respectively, with 11 bases between them. The V gene's germline CDR1 is KGHSH and CDR2 LQKENI. The CDR3 has 15 residues.

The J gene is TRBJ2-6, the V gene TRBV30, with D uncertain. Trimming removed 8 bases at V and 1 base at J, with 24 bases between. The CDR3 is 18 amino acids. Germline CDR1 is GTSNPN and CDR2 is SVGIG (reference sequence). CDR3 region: CAEGSGSVPSSGANVLTF. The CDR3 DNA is TGTGCCGAAGGTTCCGGGTCGGTCCCCAGTTCTGGGGCCAACGTCCTGACTTTC.

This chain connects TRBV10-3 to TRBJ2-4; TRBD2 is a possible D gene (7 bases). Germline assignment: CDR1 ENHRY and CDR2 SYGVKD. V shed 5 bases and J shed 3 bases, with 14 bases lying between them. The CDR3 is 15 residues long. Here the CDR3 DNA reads TGTGCCATCAGTCTAGGGGAGGGGGGCAAAAACATTCAGTACTTC. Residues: CAISLGEGGKNIQYF.

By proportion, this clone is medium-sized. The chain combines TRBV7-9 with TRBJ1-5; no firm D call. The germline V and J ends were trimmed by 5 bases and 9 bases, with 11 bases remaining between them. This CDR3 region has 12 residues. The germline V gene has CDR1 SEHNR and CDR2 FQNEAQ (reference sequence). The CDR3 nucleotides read TGTGCCAGCAGCGGGGAGGCCCCGCCCCAGCATTTT. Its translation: CASSGEAPPQHF.

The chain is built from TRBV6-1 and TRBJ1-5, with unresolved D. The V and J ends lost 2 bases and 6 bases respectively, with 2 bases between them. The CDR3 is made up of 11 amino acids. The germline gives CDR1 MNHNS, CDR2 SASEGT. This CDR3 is CASSEFQPQHF. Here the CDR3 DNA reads TGTGCCAGCAGTGAATTTCAGCCCCAGCATTTT.

The CDR3 bases are TGTGCCAGCAGCTTAGATGGTGGAGGTCGGACAGATACGCAGTATTTT. This encodes CASSLDGGGRTDTQYF. This chain uses TRBV11-1 with TRBJ2-3; a weak D match, TRBD2 (5 bases). V dropped 1 base and J dropped 3 bases, with 14 bases sitting between them. The CDR3 covers 16 residues. CDR1 is SGHAT and CDR2 is FQDESV in the germline V gene (reference sequence).

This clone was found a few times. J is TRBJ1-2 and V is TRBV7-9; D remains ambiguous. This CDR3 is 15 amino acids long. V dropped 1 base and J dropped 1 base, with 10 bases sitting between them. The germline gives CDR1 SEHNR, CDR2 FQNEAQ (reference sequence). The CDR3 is CASSLVGSVNYGYTF. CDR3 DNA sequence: TGTGCCAGCAGCTTAGTTGGCAGCGTTAACTATGGCTACACCTTC.

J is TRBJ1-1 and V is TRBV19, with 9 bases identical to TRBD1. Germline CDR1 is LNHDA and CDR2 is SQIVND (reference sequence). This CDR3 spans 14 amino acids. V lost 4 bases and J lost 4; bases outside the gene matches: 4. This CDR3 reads CASSKTGGGTEAFF. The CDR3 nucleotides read TGTGCCAGTAGTAAGACAGGGGGAGGCACTGAAGCTTTCTTT.

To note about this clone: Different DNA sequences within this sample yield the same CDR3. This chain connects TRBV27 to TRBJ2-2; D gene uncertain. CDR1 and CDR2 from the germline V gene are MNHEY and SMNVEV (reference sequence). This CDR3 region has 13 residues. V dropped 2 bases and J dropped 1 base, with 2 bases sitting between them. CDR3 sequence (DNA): TGTGCCAGCAGTTTAAAGAACACCGGGGAGCTGTTTTTT. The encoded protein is CASSLKNTGELFF.

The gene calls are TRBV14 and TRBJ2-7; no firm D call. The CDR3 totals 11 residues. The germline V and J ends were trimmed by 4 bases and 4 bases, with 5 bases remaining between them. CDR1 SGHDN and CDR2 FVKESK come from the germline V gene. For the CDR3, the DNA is TGTGCCAGCAGCCTTTTATACGAGCAGTACTTC. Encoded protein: CASSLLYEQYF.

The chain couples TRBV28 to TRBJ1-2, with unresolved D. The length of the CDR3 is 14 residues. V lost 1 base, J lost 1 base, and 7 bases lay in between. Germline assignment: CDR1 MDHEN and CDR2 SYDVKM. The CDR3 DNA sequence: TGTGCCAGCAGTTTATTAACCCATAACTATGGCTACACCTTC. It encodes CASSLLTHNYGYTF.

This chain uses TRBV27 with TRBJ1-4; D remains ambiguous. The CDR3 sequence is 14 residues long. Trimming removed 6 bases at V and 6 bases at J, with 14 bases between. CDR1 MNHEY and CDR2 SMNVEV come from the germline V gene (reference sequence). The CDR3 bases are TGTGCCAGCAGCCTCTTGGTAGGGTATGAAAAACTGTTTTTT. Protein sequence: CASSLLVGYEKLFF.

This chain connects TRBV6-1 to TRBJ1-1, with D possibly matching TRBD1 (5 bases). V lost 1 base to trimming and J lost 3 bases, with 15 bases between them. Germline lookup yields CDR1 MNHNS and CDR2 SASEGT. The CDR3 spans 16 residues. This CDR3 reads CASSEGSWGYYTEAFF. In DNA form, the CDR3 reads TGTGCCAGCAGTGAAGGAAGTTGGGGCTATTACACTGAAGCTTTCTTT.